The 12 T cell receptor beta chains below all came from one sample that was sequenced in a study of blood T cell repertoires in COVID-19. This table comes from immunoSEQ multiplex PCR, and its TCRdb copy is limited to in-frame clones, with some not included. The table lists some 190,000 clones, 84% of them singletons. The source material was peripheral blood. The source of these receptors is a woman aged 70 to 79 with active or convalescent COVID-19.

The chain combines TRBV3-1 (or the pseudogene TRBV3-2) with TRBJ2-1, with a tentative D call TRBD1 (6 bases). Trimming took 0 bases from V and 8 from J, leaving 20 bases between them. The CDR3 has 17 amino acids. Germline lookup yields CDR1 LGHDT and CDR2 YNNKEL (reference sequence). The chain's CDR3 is CASSQDGQGPPMDEQFF. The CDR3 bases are TGTGCCAGCAGCCAAGATGGGCAGGGGCCACCTATGGATGAGCAGTTCTTC.

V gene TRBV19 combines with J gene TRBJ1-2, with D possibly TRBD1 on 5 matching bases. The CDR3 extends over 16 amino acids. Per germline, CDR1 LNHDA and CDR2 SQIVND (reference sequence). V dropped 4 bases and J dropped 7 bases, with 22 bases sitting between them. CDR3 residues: CASSTYPQGGKGGYTF. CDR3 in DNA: TGTGCCAGTAGTACCTACCCTCAGGGAGGGAAGGGTGGCTACACCTTC.

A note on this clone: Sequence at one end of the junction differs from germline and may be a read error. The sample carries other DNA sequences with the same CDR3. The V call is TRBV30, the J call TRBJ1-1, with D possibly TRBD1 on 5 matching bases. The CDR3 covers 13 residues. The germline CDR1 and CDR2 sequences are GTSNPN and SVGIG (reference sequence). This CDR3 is CACSLTGNTEAFF. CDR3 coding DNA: TGCGCCTGCAGCTTAACAGGCAACACTGAAGCTTTCTTT.

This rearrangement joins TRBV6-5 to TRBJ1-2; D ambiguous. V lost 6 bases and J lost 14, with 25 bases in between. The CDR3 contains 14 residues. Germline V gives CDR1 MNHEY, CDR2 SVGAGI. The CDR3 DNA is TGTGCCAGCAGCTCGTCGGGGTCCCCGGGCCCGGTAACCTTC. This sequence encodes CASSSSGSPGPVTF.

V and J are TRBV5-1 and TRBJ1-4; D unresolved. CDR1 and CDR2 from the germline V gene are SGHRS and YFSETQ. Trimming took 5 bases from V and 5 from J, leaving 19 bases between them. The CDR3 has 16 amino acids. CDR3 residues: CASRSSPSAYNEKLFF. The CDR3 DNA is TGCGCCAGCAGATCTAGCCCCTCCGCCTACAATGAAAAACTGTTTTTT.

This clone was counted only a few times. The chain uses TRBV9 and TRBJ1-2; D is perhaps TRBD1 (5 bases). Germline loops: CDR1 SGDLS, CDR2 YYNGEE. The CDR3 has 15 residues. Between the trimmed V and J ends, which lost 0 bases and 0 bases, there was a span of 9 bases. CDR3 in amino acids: CASSVEGNTNYGYTF. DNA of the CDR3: TGTGCCAGCAGCGTAGAGGGGAATACTAACTATGGCTACACCTTC.

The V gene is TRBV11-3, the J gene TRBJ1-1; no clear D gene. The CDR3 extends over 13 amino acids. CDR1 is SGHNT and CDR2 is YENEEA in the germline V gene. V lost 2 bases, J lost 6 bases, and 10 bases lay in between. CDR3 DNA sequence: TGTGCCAGCAGCTTAACCCGGGAGGCTGAAGCTTTCTTT. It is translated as CASSLTREAEAFF.

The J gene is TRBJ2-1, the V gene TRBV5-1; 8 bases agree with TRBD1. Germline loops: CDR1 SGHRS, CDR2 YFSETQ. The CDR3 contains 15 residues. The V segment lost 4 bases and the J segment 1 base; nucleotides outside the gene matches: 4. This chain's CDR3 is CASSGRQGSYNEQFF. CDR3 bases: TGCGCCAGCAGCGGGCGACAGGGGTCCTACAATGAGCAGTTCTTC.

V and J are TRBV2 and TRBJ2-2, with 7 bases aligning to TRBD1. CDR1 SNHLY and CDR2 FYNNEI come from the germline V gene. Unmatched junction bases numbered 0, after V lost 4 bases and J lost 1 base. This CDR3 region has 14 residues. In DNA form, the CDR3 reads TGTGCCAGCAGTGGACAGGGGAACACCGGGGAGCTGTTTTTT. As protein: CASSGQGNTGELFF. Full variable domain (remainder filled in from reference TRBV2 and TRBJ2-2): EPEVTQTPSHQVTQMGQEVILRCVPISNHLYFYWYRQILGQKVEFLVSFYNNEISEKSEIFDDQFSVERPDGSNFTLKIRSTKLEDSAMYFCASSGQGNTGELFFGEGSRLTVL.

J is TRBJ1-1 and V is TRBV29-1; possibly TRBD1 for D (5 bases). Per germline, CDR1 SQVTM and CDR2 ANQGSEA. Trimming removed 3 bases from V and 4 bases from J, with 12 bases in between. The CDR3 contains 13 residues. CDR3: CSVDGRVGTEAFF. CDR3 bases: TGCAGCGTTGATGGCAGGGTCGGCACTGAAGCTTTCTTT.

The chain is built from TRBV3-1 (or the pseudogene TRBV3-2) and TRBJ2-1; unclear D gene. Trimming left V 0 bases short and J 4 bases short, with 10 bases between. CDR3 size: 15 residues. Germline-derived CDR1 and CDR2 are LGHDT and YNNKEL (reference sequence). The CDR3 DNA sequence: TGTGCCAGCAGCCAAGATGGGCTAATGTACAATGAGCAGTTCTTC. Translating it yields CASSQDGLMYNEQFF.

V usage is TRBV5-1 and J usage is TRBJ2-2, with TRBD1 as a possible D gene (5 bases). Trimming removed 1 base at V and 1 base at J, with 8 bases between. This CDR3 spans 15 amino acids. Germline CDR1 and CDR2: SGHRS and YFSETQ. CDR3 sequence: CASSLFTGNTGELFF. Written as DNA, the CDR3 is TGCGCCAGCAGCTTGTTCACAGGGAACACCGGGGAGCTGTTTTTT.